This TCR beta chain emerged from a study of T cells in tumors and immune-related adverse events (dated by TCRdb to the early 2020s). The TCR beta locus was amplified and sequenced with the immunoSEQ assay, yielding bulk TCR Vbeta CDR3 data. The authors' pipeline ran thus. Non-productive CDR3s, sequences shorter than 7 amino acids, and those not starting with C or ending with F/W were excluded. Analysis was restricted to specimens with at least 1000 reads, and clonotypes were defined at the amino acid level. To compute clonality, Pielou's evenness was subtracted from 1. To equalize library sizes, abundance-weighted random subsampling with replacement was performed 100 times so that 95% confidence intervals could be reported. Repertoire overlap was quantified using the Morisita overlap index, and the top 40 clones per specimen were examined for overlap with the irAE. The source is immuneACCESS, and TCRdb retained only in-frame sequences with V and J called. Part of the clones is not carried over; for the studies checked, unresolved V genes explain less than half of this, and the remainder is unexplained. For V, J and clone size, that table is used; D and trimming come from the DNA. The sample table holds under 8,500 clones, of which less than 95% were seen once. The ten biggest clones cover less than 2.5% of the sample.

The treatment or condition label for this specimen denotes: nivolumab (PD-1 blockade) given before sampling. The DNeasy Blood and Tissue Kit was used to extract DNA from formalin-fixed paraffin-embedded specimens. This clone was found once. Its antigen is still unknown. Base qualities are not recorded, but no much larger clone differs from it by a single base. From the cysteine up to the phenylalanine, the CDR3 has a length of 15 residues. Here the CDR3 DNA is all that survives: 45 bases in frame from base 1. The CDR1 and CDR2 encoded by the germline V gene are ENHRY and SYGVKD. Here V drops 4 bases and J drops 2 bases, and the junction holds 0 bases not matched to any gene.

The rearranged segments are TRBV10-3 and TRBJ2-2; TRBD2 fits 11 bases in the junction. The TCR was taken from a female donor with metastatic renal cell carcinoma. The starting material was lymph node tissue, obtained from a patient treated with anti-PD-1 therapy. This receptor has the CDR3 CAISGLAGNTGELFF. The nucleotide sequence is TGTGCCATCAGTGGACTAGCGGGAAACACCGGGGAGCTGTTTTTT.